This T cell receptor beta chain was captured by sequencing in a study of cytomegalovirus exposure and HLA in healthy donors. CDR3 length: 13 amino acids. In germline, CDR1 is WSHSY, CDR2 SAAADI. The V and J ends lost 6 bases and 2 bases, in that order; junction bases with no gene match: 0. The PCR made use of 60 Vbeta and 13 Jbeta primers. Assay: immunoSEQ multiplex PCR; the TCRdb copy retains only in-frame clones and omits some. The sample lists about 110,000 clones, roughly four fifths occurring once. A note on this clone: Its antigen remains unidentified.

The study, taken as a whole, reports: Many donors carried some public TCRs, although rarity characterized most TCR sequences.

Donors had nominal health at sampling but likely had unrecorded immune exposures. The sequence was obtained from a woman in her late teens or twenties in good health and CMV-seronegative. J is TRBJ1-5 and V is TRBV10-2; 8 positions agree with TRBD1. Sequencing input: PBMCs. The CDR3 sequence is CASRGQGNQPQHF. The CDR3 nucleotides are TGCGCCAGCAGGGGACAGGGCAATCAGCCCCAGCATTTT.